This T cell receptor (beta chain) was sequenced for a study of blood T cell repertoires in COVID-19. The wider study: The United States, Italy and Spain supplied acute and convalescent COVID-19 samples.

From germline, CDR1 is LGHDT and CDR2 YNNKEL (reference sequence). CDR3 length: 15 residues. The junction had 6 bases not matched to a gene; V was cut back by 4 bases and J by 0 bases. Participants were aged roughly 18 to 90 years, lived in under 30 US areas, and enrolled virtually. Recovery among Cohort 3 donors was established by two negative PCRs, clearance, or symptom resolution. Study processing details: Amplified reference gene primers provided the basis for estimating nucleated cell counts. This table comes from immunoSEQ multiplex PCR, and its TCRdb copy is limited to in-frame clones, with some not included. The DNA was the basis for D and trimming; V, J and clone size are from that table. The data contain hundreds of thousands of clones, roughly 85% of them singletons.

The sequenced sample was PBMCs or T cells enriched from blood (not recorded which). The chain combines TRBV3-1 (or the pseudogene TRBV3-2) with TRBJ2-7, with 7 bases identical to TRBD2. The sequence came from a woman between 40 and 55 years old who had recovered from COVID-19. The CDR3 loop reads CASSLSGTNSYEQYF. The CDR3 DNA sequence: TGTGCCAGCAGCCTCTCGGGGACTAACTCCTACGAGCAGTACTTC.